These T cell receptor beta chains were read from a single sample in a study of cytomegalovirus exposure and HLA in healthy donors. Generated by immunoSEQ multiplex PCR, the TCRdb table keeps only in-frame clones and is missing some. The table lists approximately 140,000 clones, roughly 80% of them singletons, with 3.5% to 4.5% in the top ten. Specimen: PBMCs. Every receptor here comes from a human donor in good health. CDR3s include the opening cysteine and the closing phenylalanine or tryptophan. D genes are given only for firm matches. Size is stated for part of the rows, as once, few or many counts, or as a class when the clone is expanded.

d_gene	len	j_gene	v_gene	abundance	CDR3nt	CDR3aa
NA	15	TRBJ1-5	TRBV5-1	NA	TGCGCCAGCAGCCAGGCCGGGGGGGAGGGTCAGCCCCAGCATTTT	CASSQAGGEGQPQHF
NA	13	TRBJ1-4	TRBV27	NA	TGTGCCAGCAGTCAACAACGGATGGAGAAACTGTTTTTT	CASSQQRMEKLFF
NA	15	TRBJ2-2	TRBV7-2	NA	TGTGCCAGCAGCCCCGGACACACGTGGGTGGGGGAGCTGTTTTTT	CASSPGHTWVGELFF
NA	13	TRBJ1-4	TRBV2	NA	TGTGCCAGAGGATCTAAACAGTTTGAAAAACTGTTTTTT	CARGSKQFEKLFF
NA	15	TRBJ2-2	TRBV4-2	once	TGTGCCAGCAGCCACCACCCTACCATCACCGGGGAGCTGTTTTTT	CASSHHPTITGELFF
NA	14	TRBJ1-3	TRBV28	NA	TGTGCCAGCAGTTTAAGCCAGGCGAGAAACACCATATATTTT	CASSLSQARNTIYF
TRBD2	14	TRBJ2-3	TRBV7-9	NA	TGTGCCAGCAGTGTGGGACTAGCGGTAGATACGCAGTATTTT	CASSVGLAVDTQYF
NA	13	TRBJ1-1	TRBV30	NA	TGTGCCTGGAGCGGCCCGGTGGAGACTGAAGCTTTCTTT	CAWSGPVETEAFF
TRBD1	14	TRBJ2-7	TRBV28	NA	TGTGCCAGCAGTTGGGACAGGGGGACCTACGAGCAGTACTTC	CASSWDRGTYEQYF
NA	15	TRBJ2-3	TRBV12-5	NA	TGTGCTAGTGGTTTCGCGGGAAAAAGCACAGATACGCAGTATTTT	CASGFAGKSTDTQYF
TRBD2	15	TRBJ2-1	TRBV30	NA	TGTGCCTGGAGTGTAGCACTAGCGGGGGGTAATGAGCAGTTCTTC	CAWSVALAGGNEQFF
NA	11	TRBJ2-3	TRBV20-1	NA	TGCAGTGCCCGGAGGGGAGATACGCAGTATTTT	CSARRGDTQYF
TRBD2	15	TRBJ2-7	TRBV7-9	NA	TGTGCCAGCAGCCAGCCCGGGACTAGCGGGGGGAAGCAGTACTTC	CASSQPGTSGGKQYF
TRBD2	17	TRBJ2-7	TRBV19	NA	TGTGCCAGTAGTATTGGTCTGTCGGGACTAGGCGACTACGAGCAGTACTTC	CASSIGLSGLGDYEQYF
NA	11	TRBJ2-1	TRBV6-5	NA	TGTGCCAGCACCTCGGGGATGGGGCAGTTCTTC	CASTSGMGQFF
NA	12	TRBJ2-6	TRBV27	NA	TGTGCCAGCCGCTCTGGGGCCAACGTCCTGACTTTC	CASRSGANVLTF
NA	18	TRBJ2-1	TRBV21-1	NA	TGTGCCAGCAGCCCAAGAAGTGACGGAGCATTTGGTGACAATGAGCAGTTCTTC	CASSPRSDGAFGDNEQFF
TRBD2	15	TRBJ2-1	TRBV6-5	NA	TGTGCCAGCAGTCCCGGGACTAGCGGCTACAATGAGCAGTTCTTC	CASSPGTSGYNEQFF
NA	14	TRBJ2-4	TRBV28	few	TGTGCCAGCAGTCCCAGCGGAGGGGTAAACATTCAGTACTTC	CASSPSGGVNIQYF
TRBD2	15	TRBJ2-7	TRBV7-3	NA	TGTGCCAGCAGCTTAGCGGGAGGGTATATGTACGAGCAGTACTTC	CASSLAGGYMYEQYF
TRBD1	14	TRBJ1-1	TRBV28	NA	TGTGCCAGCAGACCCGGGACAGAATACACTGAAGCTTTCTTT	CASRPGTEYTEAFF
NA	17	TRBJ2-2	TRBV27	NA	TGTGCCAGCAGTTTACTGGGTACAGCCGGAGGCCCCGGGGAGCTGTTTTTT	CASSLLGTAGGPGELFF
NA	15	TRBJ1-2	TRBV6-5	NA	TGTGCCAGCAGTTACTCGGTCGACTCTACCTCTGACTACACCTTC	CASSYSVDSTSDYTF
NA	12	TRBJ1-2	TRBV7-9	NA	TGTGCCAGCAGCTCGCAGGGAGGTGGCTACACCTTC	CASSSQGGGYTF
TRBD1	16	TRBJ2-7	TRBV2	NA	TGTGCCAGCAGTTTCCTCCGGGACAGGCCTCCTCTCGAGCAGTACTTC	CASSFLRDRPPLEQYF
TRBD2	17	TRBJ2-6	TRBV19	once	TGTGCCAGTAGTACCCCGACTAGCGTCTCTGGGGCCAACGTCCTGACTTTC	CASSTPTSVSGANVLTF
TRBD1	12	TRBJ1-4	TRBV14	NA	TGTGCCAGCCGCCGGGACAGTGAAAAACTGTTTTTT	CASRRDSEKLFF
NA	17	TRBJ2-5	TRBV5-1	NA	TGCGCCAGCAGCTTGGGGAGGGAACCGATAGTCGAAGAGACCCAGTACTTC	CASSLGREPIVEETQYF
NA	18	TRBJ1-3	TRBV6-7	NA	TGTGCCAGCAGTTATAGAGGGGTAAGGCGGGGCTCTGGAAACACCATATATTTT	CASSYRGVRRGSGNTIYF
TRBD2	18	TRBJ2-3	TRBV30	once	TGTGCCTGGAGTGTACGAGCGGGGGGGCTGCCGGGCACAGATACGCAGTATTTT	CAWSVRAGGLPGTDTQYF